This T cell receptor (beta chain) originates from a study of CD8 T cells in Susac syndrome. Random-hexamer reverse transcription was applied to roughly 0.45 to 1 ug RNA. Across 54 Vbeta and 13 Jbeta, immunoSEQ multiplex PCR amplified TCR beta CDR3. TCRdb passed the immunoSEQ multiplex PCR reads through MiXCR, listing each CDR3 protein once. The repertoire holds 160,000 or so distinct CDR3 sequences, around 96% seen once, with around 0.21% in the top ten. Study-wide points: The study recognized that the number of individuals in its TCR sequencing and HLA analysis was relatively small.

The CDR3 runs to 18 residues. The germline V gene encodes CDR1 MNHEY and CDR2 SMNVEV (reference sequence). Between the trimmed V and J ends, which lost 1 base and 0 bases, there was a span of 13 bases. Sequencing of TCR beta was performed on blood CD8+ and CD4+ T cells. Relapsing-remitting disease, either stable or active, was present in the multiple sclerosis controls, who were treatment-naive patients. Concerning this clonotype itself: Its matching antigen is unknown.

The chain couples TRBV27 to TRBJ2-6; D could derive from TRBD1 or TRBD2 (5 bases each). The TCR originated in a human donor with multiple sclerosis. Sequencing was performed on CD8+ T cells from PBMCs. The CDR3 here is CASSLYWGTFSGANVLTF. The CDR3 DNA reads TGTGCCAGCAGTTTATATTGGGGGACGTTCTCTGGGGCCAACGTCCTGACTTTC.